The 8 T cell receptor beta chains reported below all come from one sample, sequenced in a study of early T cells in non-severe SARS-CoV-2 infection. TCRdb ran MiXCR on the 5' RACE reads and lists one entry per CDR3 protein. The table lists roughly 75,000 distinct CDR3 sequences, more than 10% of them singletons. The source material was whole blood. These receptors came from an adult who was a healthcare worker with PCR-confirmed SARS-CoV-2 infection or an uninfected control (not recorded which).

Only a few counts were recorded for this clonotype. This chain links TRBV3-1 with TRBJ2-5, with 9 bases fitting TRBD2. The V gene's germline CDR1 is LGHDT and CDR2 YNNKEL (reference sequence). CDR3 length: 14 amino acids. Trimming removed 8 bases from V and 4 bases from J; junction bases left unmatched: 8. The CDR3 DNA sequence: TGTGCCAGCTATTTGGCGGGAGGGGCAGAGACCCAGTACTTC. This encodes CASYLAGGAETQYF.

This clonotype was counted between two and nine times. The V and J genes are TRBV29-1 and TRBJ1-1, with D unresolved. Germline V gives CDR1 SQVTM, CDR2 ANQGSEA. Trimming left V 4 bases short and J 1 base short, with 13 bases between. This CDR3 is 14 amino acids long. CDR3: CSVVHRTANTEAFF. The CDR3 DNA follows: TGCAGCGTTGTTCATCGGACGGCGAACACTGAAGCTTTCTTT.

This clonotype has a count of ten or more. The J gene is TRBJ2-1, the V gene TRBV12-3 or TRBV12-4; the D gene is possibly TRBD2 (5 bases). This CDR3 is built from 13 residues. V was pared by 3 bases and J by 7 bases, with 10 bases between. The CDR3 DNA is TGTGCCAGCAGTTTGGAACCGGGGAATGAGCAGTTCTTC. Translation: CASSLEPGNEQFF.

This clonotype was detected only a few times. V gene TRBV4-2 combines with J gene TRBJ2-7, with D possibly called TRBD1 or TRBD2 (5 bases each). The V gene's germline CDR1 is LGHNA and CDR2 YNFKEQ. The V gene lost 3 bases and the J gene lost 1 base, with 10 bases spanning the gap. The CDR3 length is 14 residues. The CDR3 bases are TGTGCCAGCAGCCATGGGGCGGGTTCCTACGAGCAGTACTTC. Amino acids: CASSHGAGSYEQYF.

The chain has TRBV19 and TRBJ1-2; D might be TRBD1 (6 bases). From germline, CDR1 is LNHDA and CDR2 SQIVND (reference sequence). V lost 5 bases, J lost 4 bases, and 17 bases lay in between. The CDR3 is 15 residues long. The CDR3 DNA is TGTGCCAGTAGTCCTCTCCCAGGGGCTGGCTATGGCTACACCTTC. Protein sequence: CASSPLPGAGYGYTF.

Only a few counts were recorded for this clonotype. The chain links TRBV28 to TRBJ2-7, with a possible D match to TRBD1 (5 bases). V gave up 4 bases and J gave up 4 bases, with 8 bases separating them. Germline CDR1 MDHEN, CDR2 SYDVKM. CDR3 size: 12 residues. The CDR3 DNA is TGTGCCAGCAGTTCCAGGGTTTACGAGCAGTACTTC. This translates into CASSSRVYEQYF.

This clonotype was detected many times. The rearrangement joins TRBV29-1 to TRBJ1-1, with 8 bases that match TRBD1. The CDR3 has 13 residues. The trim removed 6 bases at V and 3 bases at J, leaving 6 bases unmatched. The germline V gene has CDR1 SQVTM and CDR2 ANQGSEA. CDR3 nucleotides: TGCAGCGTAGGACAGGGAGGGGACACTGAAGCTTTCTTT. This translates into CSVGQGGDTEAFF.

The chain has TRBV27 and TRBJ2-7, with D tentatively TRBD1 (5 bases). The germline gives CDR1 MNHEY, CDR2 SMNVEV (reference sequence). The CDR3 is made up of 15 amino acids. V was shortened by 6 bases and J by 0 bases, with 15 bases between the two germline ends. CDR3 coding DNA: TGTGCCAGCAGGCTCCTAGGGGTTCCCTCCTACGAGCAGTACTTC. Its protein product is CASRLLGVPSYEQYF.